This TCR beta chain was identified in a study of shared clonotypes between healthy human individuals. The CDR3 sequence is 12 residues long. Between the trimmed V and J ends, which lost 8 bases and 8 bases, there was a span of 12 bases. Germline assignment: CDR1 MNHEY and CDR2 SMNVEV (reference sequence). Generated by immunoSEQ multiplex PCR, the TCRdb table keeps only in-frame clones and is missing some. The data show roughly 680,000 clones, with around 70% seen just once and around 1.8% held by the top ten. This sequence was found in a woman in her 30s in good health. This chain joins TRBV27 and TRBJ2-2; D is uncertain. Material: memory CD4+ T cells sorted from blood. Subset reported: CD45RA-negative fraction. This chain's CDR3 is CASSPSPGELFF. CDR3 DNA: TGTGCCAGCTCCCCTAGTCCTGGGGAGCTGTTTTTT.